This TCR beta chain derives from a study of blood T cell repertoires in COVID-19. Whole-study context: In each case, the material was cDNA or gDNA derived from T cells, B-cell-depleted T cells, or PBMCs.

As originally analysed: Using reference gene primer amplification, nucleated cell counts were estimated. TCRdb's copy holds only in-frame clones and misses some; the assay was immunoSEQ multiplex PCR. V and J calls and clone size follow that table, whereas D and trimming were derived from the DNA. The table lists around 150,000 clones, 82% of them singletons. The CDR3 covers 12 residues. Trimming removed 4 bases from V and 11 bases from J; junction bases left unmatched: 7. Germline V gives CDR1 PRHDT, CDR2 FYEKMQ (reference sequence). Enrolled during active infection, Seattle patients were then followed longitudinally.

The V and J genes are TRBV13 and TRBJ1-1, with TRBD1 matching over 7 bases. Sequencing was carried out using peripheral blood. The source of this sequence is a woman between 40 and 55 years old with COVID-19, enrolled during active disease. CDR3 region: CASSSKQGRAFF. The CDR3 DNA reads TGTGCCAGCAGCTCGAAACAGGGGAGGGCTTTCTTT.